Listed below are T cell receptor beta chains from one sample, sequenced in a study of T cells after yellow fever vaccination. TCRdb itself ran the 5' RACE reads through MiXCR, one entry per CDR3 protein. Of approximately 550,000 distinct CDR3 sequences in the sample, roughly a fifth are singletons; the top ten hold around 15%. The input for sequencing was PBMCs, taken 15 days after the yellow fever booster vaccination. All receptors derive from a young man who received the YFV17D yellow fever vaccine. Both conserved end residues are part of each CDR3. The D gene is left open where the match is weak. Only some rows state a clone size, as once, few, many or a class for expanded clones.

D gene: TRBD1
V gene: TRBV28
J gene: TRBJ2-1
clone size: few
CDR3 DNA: TGTGCCAGCAGTACCTCCGGGACAGGGAGCTCCTACAATGAGCAGTTCTTC
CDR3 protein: CASSTSGTGSSYNEQFF

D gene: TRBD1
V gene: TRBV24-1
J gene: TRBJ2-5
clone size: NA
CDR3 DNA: TGTGCCACCAGTGATCCCGGACAGGTCCAAGAGACCCAGTACTTC
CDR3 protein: CATSDPGQVQETQYF

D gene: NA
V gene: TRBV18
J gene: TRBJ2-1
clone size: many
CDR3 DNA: TGTGCCAGCTCACCCGGCGGTAGCTCCTACAATGAGCAGTTCTTC
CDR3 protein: CASSPGGSSYNEQFF

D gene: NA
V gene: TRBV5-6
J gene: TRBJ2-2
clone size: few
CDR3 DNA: TGTGCCAGCAGCTCCTTGGTTGTGAACACCGGGGAGCTGTTTTTT
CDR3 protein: CASSSLVVNTGELFF

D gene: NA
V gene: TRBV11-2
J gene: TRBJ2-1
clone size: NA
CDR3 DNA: TGTGCCAGCAGCTCTAAAACTAGCTCGAGCTCCTACAATGAGCAGTTCTTC
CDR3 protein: CASSSKTSSSSYNEQFF

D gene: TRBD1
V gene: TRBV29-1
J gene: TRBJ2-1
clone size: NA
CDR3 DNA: TGCAGCGGAACAGGGGAAGGGGCCTACAATGAGCAGTTCTTC
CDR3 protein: CSGTGEGAYNEQFF

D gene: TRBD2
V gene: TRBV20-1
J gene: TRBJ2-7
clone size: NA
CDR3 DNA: TGCAGTGCTAGAGATCTGGCGGGAGCTTCCTACGAGCAGTACTTC
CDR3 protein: CSARDLAGASYEQYF

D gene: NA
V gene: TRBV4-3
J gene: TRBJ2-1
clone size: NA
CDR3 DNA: TGCGCCAGCAGCCAAGATACATCAAGGCTACAGTTCTTC
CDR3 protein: CASSQDTSRLQFF

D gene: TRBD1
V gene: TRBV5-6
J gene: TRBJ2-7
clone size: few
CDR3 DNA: TGTGCCAGCAGCGACAGGGGGCGAAGAAGCTCCTACGAGCAGTACTTC
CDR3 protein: CASSDRGRRSSYEQYF

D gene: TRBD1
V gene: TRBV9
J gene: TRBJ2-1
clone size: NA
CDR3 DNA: TGTGCCAGCAGCGTAGGACAGGGGTTCGATGAGCAGTTCTTC
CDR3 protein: CASSVGQGFDEQFF

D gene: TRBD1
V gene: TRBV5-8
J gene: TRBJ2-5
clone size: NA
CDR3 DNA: TGTGCCAGCAGGACCGGGACAGGGATGGGAAAGACCCAGTACTTC
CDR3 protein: CASRTGTGMGKTQYF

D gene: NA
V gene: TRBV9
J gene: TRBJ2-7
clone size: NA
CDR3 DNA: TGTGCCAGCAGCGTAGCTCCGGCAAACGAGCAGTACTTC
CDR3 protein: CASSVAPANEQYF

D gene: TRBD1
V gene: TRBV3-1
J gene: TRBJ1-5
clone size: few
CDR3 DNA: TGTGCCAGCAGCCCAACACAGGGGCAGCCCCAGCATTTT
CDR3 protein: CASSPTQGQPQHF

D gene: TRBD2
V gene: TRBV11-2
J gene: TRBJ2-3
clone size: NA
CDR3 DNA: TGTGCCAGCAGCTTCAGACTAGCGGGAGAAGTAGCAGATACGCAGTATTTT
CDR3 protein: CASSFRLAGEVADTQYF

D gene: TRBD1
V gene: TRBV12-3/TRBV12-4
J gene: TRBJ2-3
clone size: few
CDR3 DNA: TGTGCCACCCCGGGACAGGTGACAGATACGCAGTATTTT
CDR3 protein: CATPGQVTDTQYF

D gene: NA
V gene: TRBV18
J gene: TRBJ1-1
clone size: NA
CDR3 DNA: TGTGCCAGCTCACCACCAGGGGTAGGGACTGAAGCTTTCTTT
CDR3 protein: CASSPPGVGTEAFF

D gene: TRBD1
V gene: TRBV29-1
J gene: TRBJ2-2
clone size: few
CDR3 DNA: TGCAGCGTTGGGTCAGGGGGCAACACCGGGGAGCTGTTTTTT
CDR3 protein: CSVGSGGNTGELFF

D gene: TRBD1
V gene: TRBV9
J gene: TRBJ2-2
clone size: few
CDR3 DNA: TGTGCCAGCAGCCCGGGACAGGGGAGGATCGGGGAGCTGTTTTTT
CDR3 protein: CASSPGQGRIGELFF

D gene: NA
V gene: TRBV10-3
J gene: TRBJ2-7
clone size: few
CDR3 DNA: TGTGCCATCAGTGAGTCGACGGCAGCCTCCCCCTACGAGCAGTACTTC
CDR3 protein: CAISESTAASPYEQYF

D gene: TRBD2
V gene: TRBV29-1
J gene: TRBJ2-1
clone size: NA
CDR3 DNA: TGCAGCGTTGGAGGGACTAATTTATCTGAGCAGTTCTTC
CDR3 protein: CSVGGTNLSEQFF

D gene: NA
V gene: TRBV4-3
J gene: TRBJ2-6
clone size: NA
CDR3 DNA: TGCGCCAGCAGCCCAGAGAGCGTCTCTGGGGCCAACGTCCTGACTTTC
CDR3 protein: CASSPESVSGANVLTF

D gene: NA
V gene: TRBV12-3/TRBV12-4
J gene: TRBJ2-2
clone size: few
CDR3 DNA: TGTGCCAGCACTCTTCAGGTCGGCACCGGGGAGCTGTTTTTT
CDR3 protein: CASTLQVGTGELFF

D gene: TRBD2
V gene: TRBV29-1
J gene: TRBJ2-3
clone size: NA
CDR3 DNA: TGCAGCGTTGGCCGGGGGGGCACAGATACGCAGTATTTT
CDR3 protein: CSVGRGGTDTQYF

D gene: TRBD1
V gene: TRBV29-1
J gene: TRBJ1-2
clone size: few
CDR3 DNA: TGCAGCGTTGATACGGGACAGGGTTCTGGCTACACCTTC
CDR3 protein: CSVDTGQGSGYTF

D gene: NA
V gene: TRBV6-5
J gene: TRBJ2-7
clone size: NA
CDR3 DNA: TGTGCCAGCAGTTACCGGGGGGACATCCTACCCTACGAGCAGTACTTC
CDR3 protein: CASSYRGDILPYEQYF

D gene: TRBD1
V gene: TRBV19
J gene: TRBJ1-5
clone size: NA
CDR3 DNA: TGTGCCAGTAGTTCGCTTACAGGGGGCGTTCAGCCCCAGCATTTT
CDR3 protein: CASSSLTGGVQPQHF

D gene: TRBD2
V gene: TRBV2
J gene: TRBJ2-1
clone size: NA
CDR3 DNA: TGTGCCAGCAGCGGACTAGCGGGGCACGTGGAGCAGTTCTTC
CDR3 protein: CASSGLAGHVEQFF

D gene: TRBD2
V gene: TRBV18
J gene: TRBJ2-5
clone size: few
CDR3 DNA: TGTGCCAGCTCACCTCTAAGCGGGAGGGGAGAGACCCAGTACTTC
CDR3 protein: CASSPLSGRGETQYF

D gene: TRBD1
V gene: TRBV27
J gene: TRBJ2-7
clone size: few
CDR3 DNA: TGTGCCAGCAGTGTAGGACAGGGGCGCTACGAGCAGTACTTC
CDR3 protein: CASSVGQGRYEQYF

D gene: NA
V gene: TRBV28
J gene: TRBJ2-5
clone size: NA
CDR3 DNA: TGTGCCAGCAGCCCGACAGTACCGTACCAAGAGACCCAGTACTTC
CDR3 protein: CASSPTVPYQETQYF